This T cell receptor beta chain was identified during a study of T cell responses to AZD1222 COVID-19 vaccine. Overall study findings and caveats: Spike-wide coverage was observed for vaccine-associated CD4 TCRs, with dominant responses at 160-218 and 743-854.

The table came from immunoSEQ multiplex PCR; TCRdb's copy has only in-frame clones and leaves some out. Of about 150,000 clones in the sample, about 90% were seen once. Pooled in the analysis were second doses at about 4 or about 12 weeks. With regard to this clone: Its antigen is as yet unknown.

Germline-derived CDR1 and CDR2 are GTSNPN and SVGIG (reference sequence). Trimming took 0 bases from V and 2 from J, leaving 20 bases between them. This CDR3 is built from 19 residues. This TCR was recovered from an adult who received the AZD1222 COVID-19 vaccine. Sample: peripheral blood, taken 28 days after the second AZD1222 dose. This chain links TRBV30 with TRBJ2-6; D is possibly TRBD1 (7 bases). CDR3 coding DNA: TGTGCCTGGAGTGTAGGGCTCGGGGGCAGGGGGACTGGGGCCAACGTCCTGACTTTC. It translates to CAWSVGLGGRGTGANVLTF.